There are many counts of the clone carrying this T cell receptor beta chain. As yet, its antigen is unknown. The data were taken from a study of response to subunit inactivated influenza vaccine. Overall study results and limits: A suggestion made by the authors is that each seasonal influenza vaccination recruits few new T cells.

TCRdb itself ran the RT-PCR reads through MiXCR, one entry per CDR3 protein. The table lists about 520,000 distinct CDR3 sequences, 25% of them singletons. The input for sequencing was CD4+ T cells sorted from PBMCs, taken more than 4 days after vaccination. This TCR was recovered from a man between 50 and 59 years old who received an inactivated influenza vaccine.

Written as DNA, the CDR3 is TGCGCCAGCAGCCCAGGGACGGTCCAAGAGACCCAGTACTTC. Its translation is CASSPGTVQETQYF. This rearrangement joins TRBV5-1 to TRBJ2-5; D may correspond to TRBD1 or TRBD2 (5 bases each). CDR3 length: 14 residues. V lost 4 bases and J 1 base, leaving 11 bases between the germline ends. From germline, CDR1 is SGHRS and CDR2 YFSETQ.